One and the same sample provided the 18 T cell receptor beta chains below, sequenced in a study of blood T cell repertoires in COVID-19. Using immunoSEQ multiplex PCR, the repertoire was profiled, and TCRdb retains in-frame clones only, with some absent. The profile covers over 90,000 clones, with around 84% appearing a single time and around 2.9% taken by the ten largest. Specimen: peripheral blood. These TCRs come from a man aged 45-65 years with active or convalescent COVID-19.

This clone is a singleton in its sample. The chain uses TRBV6-5 and TRBJ1-2; 8 positions agree with TRBD1. The V gene end was trimmed by 6 bases and the J gene end by 7 bases; junction bases not matched to a gene: 10. Germline CDR1 and CDR2: MNHEY and SVGAGI. This CDR3 has 14 residues. The CDR3 DNA follows: TGTGCCAGCAGCTTGACAGGGGCATTGAGTGGCTACACCTTC. Protein sequence: CASSLTGALSGYTF.

The chain has TRBV19 and TRBJ2-7; 8 bases match TRBD1. Germline V gives CDR1 LNHDA, CDR2 SQIVND (reference sequence). The CDR3 has 14 amino acids. The V and J ends lost 7 bases and 7 bases, in that order; junction bases with no gene match: 12. CDR3 nucleotides: TGTGCCAGTACCTCGGGACAGGTAGCTGGAGAGCAGTACTTC. As protein: CASTSGQVAGEQYF. Filled out from reference TRBV19 and TRBJ2-7, the complete variable domain reads DGGITQSPKYLFRKEGQNVTLSCEQNLNHDAMYWYRQDPGQGLRLIYYSQIVNDFQKGDIAEGYSVSREKKESFPLTVTSAQKNPTAFYLCASTSGQVAGEQYFGPGTRLTVT.

This chain uses TRBV7-8 with TRBJ2-1, with 11 bases aligning to TRBD1. Unmatched junction bases numbered 7, after V lost 6 bases and J lost 6 bases. Germline V CDR1 and CDR2: SGHVS, FQNEAQ. The CDR3 loop spans 15 amino acids. This CDR3 is CASRTGTGGFNEQFF. In nucleotides, the CDR3 is TGTGCCAGCAGAACCGGGACAGGGGGTTTCAATGAGCAGTTCTTC.

The chain recombines TRBV6-5 with TRBJ2-3; 10 bases map to TRBD1. Germline V CDR1 and CDR2: MNHEY, SVGAGI. This CDR3 spans 15 amino acids. The V segment lost 5 bases and the J segment 6 bases; nucleotides outside the gene matches: 8. The CDR3 loop is CASSPRDRGTDTQYF. CDR3 in DNA: TGTGCCAGCAGTCCCCGGGACAGGGGTACGGATACGCAGTATTTT.

The DNA for the CDR3 is TGTGCCAGCAGCCAAGATGGGACTAGCGGGGGGGCTTACAATGAGCAGTTCTTC. Amino acid sequence: CASSQDGTSGGAYNEQFF. The chain employs TRBV3-1 (or the pseudogene TRBV3-2) and TRBJ2-1; 16 nucleotides agree with TRBD2. Germline V gene sequence: CDR1 LGHDT, CDR2 YNNKEL (reference sequence). V gave up 0 bases and J gave up 4 bases; unmatched junction bases: 3. This CDR3 is 18 amino acids long.

This clone came up once. The V call is TRBV28, the J call TRBJ2-1; tentatively, D is TRBD1 (5 bases). V was cut by 5 bases and J by 0 bases, with 8 bases left in between. CDR1 and CDR2 (germline): MDHEN, SYDVKM. CDR3 length: 14 amino acids. The CDR3 DNA sequence: TGTGCCAGCAGTCCAGGGCCCTCCTACAATGAGCAGTTCTTC. Its protein product is CASSPGPSYNEQFF.

The table lists this clone with a few counts. The J gene is TRBJ1-5, the V gene TRBV21-1; TRBD1, the D gene given by the table, was not confirmed from the DNA. TRBV21-1 is tagged as a pseudogene. This CDR3 is 15 amino acids long. CDR3 protein: CASSKADREGQPQHF. The CDR3, as DNA: TGTGCCAGCAGCAAAGCGGACAGGGAGGGTCAGCCCCAGCATTTT.

V usage is TRBV3-1 (or the pseudogene TRBV3-2) and J usage is TRBJ1-4; 9 bases are a match to TRBD1. Per germline, CDR1 LGHDT and CDR2 YNNKEL (reference sequence). The CDR3 contains 16 residues. The V segment lost 3 bases and the J segment 11 bases; nucleotides outside the gene matches: 13. DNA for the CDR3: TGTGCCAGCAGCCAGGCCGGGACAGGGTTGATTGGGAAACTGTTTTTT. Encoded protein: CASSQAGTGLIGKLFF.

The genes are TRBV6-1 and TRBJ1-2; 7 nucleotides align to TRBD1. With V trimmed by 0 bases and J by 7 bases, 5 bases remained unmatched. Germline CDR1 MNHNS, CDR2 SASEGT. The CDR3 covers 14 residues. The CDR3 nucleotides read TGTGCCAGCAGTGAAGCAGGGGGCAGGAGTGGCTACACCTTC. Protein product: CASSEAGGRSGYTF.

The rearrangement joins TRBV15 to TRBJ1-2; no clear D. The CDR3 has 15 residues. In germline, CDR1 is LNHNV, CDR2 YYDKDF (reference sequence). Deletions cut 0 bases from V and 11 bases from J, with 19 bases between. Here the CDR3 reads CATSRDRQLTMGYTF. In DNA, the CDR3 is TGTGCCACCAGCAGAGATCGGCAGCTAACTATGGGTTACACCTTC.

This sequence joins TRBV18 and TRBJ2-1; 11 nucleotides agree with TRBD1. The germline V gene has CDR1 KGHSH and CDR2 LQKENI. The CDR3 loop spans 14 amino acids. V lost 8 bases and J lost 7; bases outside the gene matches: 7. The CDR3 DNA sequence: TGTGCCAGCGCGGACAGGGGGCGGTTGAATGAGCAGTTCTTC. The encoded protein is CASADRGRLNEQFF.

The chain has TRBV24-1 and TRBJ2-7, with TRBD1 matching over 7 bases. CDR1 KGHDR and CDR2 SFDVKD come from the germline V gene. V dropped 9 bases and J dropped 3; count of bases not matched to a gene: 16. This CDR3 has 16 amino acids. CDR3 loop: CATLPPGQRIHYEQYF. Written as DNA, the CDR3 is TGTGCCACCCTTCCTCCGGGACAGAGAATTCACTACGAGCAGTACTTC.

This chain connects TRBV12-3 or TRBV12-4 to TRBJ1-6, with 7 nucleotides matching TRBD1. With V trimmed by 5 bases and J by 9 bases, 4 bases remained unmatched. The CDR3 covers 13 residues. CDR3 DNA sequence: TGTGCCAGCAGTCGGGGACAGTCTTCACCCCTCCACTTT. Protein sequence: CASSRGQSSPLHF.

The genes are TRBV15 and TRBJ1-3, with D possibly TRBD1 on 6 matching bases. The CDR3 consists of 17 residues. V lost 0 bases to trimming and J lost 4 bases, with 16 bases between them. The germline CDR1 and CDR2 sequences are LNHNV and YYDKDF (reference sequence). CDR3 nucleotide sequence: TGTGCCACCAGCAGAGATCTATCCACAGGGTACGGAAACACCATATATTTT. Protein sequence: CATSRDLSTGYGNTIYF.

V usage is TRBV3-1 (or the pseudogene TRBV3-2) and J usage is TRBJ2-5; 10 bases line up with TRBD2. From germline, CDR1 is LGHDT and CDR2 YNNKEL (reference sequence). CDR3 length: 17 residues. Losses at the gene ends were 0 bases for V and 1 base for J; bases not matched to a gene: 5. This CDR3 reads CASSQERGLASQETQYF. In nucleotides, the CDR3 is TGTGCCAGCAGCCAAGAGAGGGGACTAGCGAGCCAAGAGACCCAGTACTTC.

The rearrangement links TRBV5-1 to TRBJ2-3; D may be TRBD1 (6 bases). V was clipped by 2 bases and J by 0 bases, with 16 bases between them. CDR3 length equals 17 residues. Germline CDR1 and CDR2: SGHRS and YFSETQ. CDR3 residues: CASSLTGRPSSTDTQYF. The CDR3 DNA is TGCGCCAGCAGCTTAACAGGGCGCCCGTCTAGCACAGATACGCAGTATTTT.

V and J are TRBV13 and TRBJ2-4; TRBD2 agrees at 11 bases. Looked up from germline, CDR1 is PRHDT and CDR2 is FYEKMQ (reference sequence). The CDR3 extends over 16 amino acids. V lost 4 bases and J lost 8; bases outside the gene matches: 10. Here the CDR3 reads CASSSRLAGLEDIQYF. The CDR3, as DNA: TGTGCCAGCAGCTCCAGACTAGCGGGGTTAGAGGACATTCAGTACTTC.

The chain carries TRBV11-3 and TRBJ1-1; TRBD1 matches 7 bases. The V gene's germline CDR1 is SGHNT and CDR2 YENEEA. V shed 0 bases and J 3 bases; nucleotides not matched to a gene: 7. The CDR3 runs to 16 residues. The CDR3 bases are TGTGCCAGCAGCTTAGATGGGAGAGGGGGCGACACTGAAGCTTTCTTT. Its translation: CASSLDGRGGDTEAFF.